These 9 T cell receptor beta chains came from one sample sequenced in a study of blood T cell repertoires in COVID-19. Data came from immunoSEQ multiplex PCR; TCRdb stores just in-frame clones and leaves some out. The repertoire holds 230,000 or so clones, roughly 81% seen once, with 7.5% to 8% in the top ten. Sequencing was performed on peripheral blood. Source of these receptors: a woman older than 75 with COVID-19, enrolled during active disease.

The sample holds one count of this clone. The chain couples TRBV19 to TRBJ1-5, with D hard to call. CDR3 length equals 15 residues. Germline assignment: CDR1 LNHDA and CDR2 SQIVND (reference sequence). V gave up 5 bases and J gave up 7 bases, with 18 bases separating them. In DNA, the CDR3 is TGTGCCAGTAGTGCGGCGGTGTTGGTCGGACAGCCCCAGCATTTT. The encoded protein is CASSAAVLVGQPQHF.

This chain links TRBV5-1 with TRBJ2-1, with TRBD2 matching 8 bases. Germline loops: CDR1 SGHRS, CDR2 YFSETQ. V shed 4 bases, J shed 0 bases, and the junction held 18 bases outside the gene matches. This CDR3 is 20 amino acids long. CDR3 in amino acids: CASSRARGLAGYLSYNEQFF. Here the CDR3 DNA reads TGCGCCAGCAGCCGAGCCCGTGGGCTAGCGGGTTACCTCTCCTACAATGAGCAGTTCTTC.

This clone showed up just once. V and J are TRBV11-2 and TRBJ1-2; D is unresolved. This CDR3 is 14 amino acids long. The V gene lost 0 bases and the J gene lost 4 bases, with 9 bases spanning the gap. Germline V lookup: CDR1 SGHAT, CDR2 FQNNGV. Here the CDR3 reads CASSLDSRSYGYTF. CDR3 DNA: TGTGCCAGCAGCTTAGATTCGAGAAGCTATGGCTACACCTTC.

This clone was recorded a few times. The chain employs TRBV3-1 (or the pseudogene TRBV3-2) and TRBJ1-2; D gene uncertain. V was cut by 5 bases and J by 6 bases, with 16 bases left in between. The CDR3 runs to 14 residues. Germline CDR1 reads LGHDT; CDR2 reads YNNKEL (reference sequence). CDR3 DNA sequence: TGTGCCAGCAGCGAAGCCGGTCTCAGCGATGGCTACACCTTC. It codes for CASSEAGLSDGYTF.

The chain links TRBV9 to TRBJ1-6; no clear D gene. V was trimmed by 0 bases and J by 9 bases, leaving 13 bases between them. The CDR3 has 15 residues. CDR1 and CDR2 from the germline V gene are SGDLS and YYNGEE. This CDR3 reads CASSVDSHELSPLHF. CDR3 sequence (DNA): TGTGCCAGCAGCGTAGACAGTCACGAACTTTCACCCCTCCACTTT.

The V call is TRBV25-1, the J call TRBJ2-1; the D is unclear. V lost 1 base and J lost 4, with 14 bases in between. This CDR3 spans 16 amino acids. Per the germline V gene, CDR1 is MGHDK and CDR2 is SYGVNS. CDR3 sequence: CASSEFLQTPYNEQFF. The CDR3, as DNA: TGTGCCAGCAGTGAATTTCTACAGACACCGTACAATGAGCAGTTCTTC.

Comments on this clone: Distinct nucleotide sequences in the sample also encode this CDR3. The V and J genes are TRBV5-1 and TRBJ2-6; TRBD1 agrees at 10 bases. Germline assignment: CDR1 SGHRS and CDR2 YFSETQ. The V segment lost 4 bases and the J segment 0 bases; nucleotides outside the gene matches: 7. This CDR3 contains 18 residues. The CDR3 reads CASSPRTGGSSGANVLTF. The CDR3 DNA reads TGCGCCAGCAGCCCGAGGACAGGGGGTTCCTCTGGGGCCAACGTCCTGACTTTC.

The V and J genes are TRBV3-1 (or the pseudogene TRBV3-2) and TRBJ2-7; TRBD1 matches 8 bases. The CDR3 runs to 16 residues. Germline CDR1 reads LGHDT; CDR2 reads YNNKEL (reference sequence). Trimming removed 3 bases from V and 3 bases from J; junction bases left unmatched: 10. The CDR3 spells CASSHLPGTGIYEQYF. The CDR3 bases are TGTGCCAGCAGCCATCTCCCGGGGACAGGCATCTACGAGCAGTACTTC.

This clone was seen only a few times. The chain recombines TRBV28 with TRBJ2-7; D not certain. The CDR3 has 15 amino acids. Germline V gives CDR1 MDHEN, CDR2 SYDVKM. The germline V and J ends were trimmed by 5 bases and 0 bases, with 14 bases remaining between them. CDR3 loop: CASSLRSPTSYEQYF. CDR3 sequence (DNA): TGTGCCAGCAGTCTCCGGAGCCCGACCTCCTACGAGCAGTACTTC.